The rows below give T cell receptor beta chains drawn from one sample of a study of Ad26.COV2.S vaccination and SARS-CoV-2 variants. Here immunoSEQ multiplex PCR was the method, and the copy in TCRdb shows in-frame clones only, minus some. The profile shows around 310,000 clones, about nine tenths of them singletons. The sample in question was peripheral blood, obtained in a trial of Ad26.COV2.S vaccine versus placebo. The receptors stem from a person aged 18-60 years who received the Ad26.COV2.S COVID-19 vaccine or a placebo. Each CDR3 is given with its conserved first and last residue. The D gene is left open where the match is weak. Clone size is shown for a subset of rows, as once, few, many or a class of expanded clone.

cdr3_aa,cdr3_nt,j_call,d_call,v_call,clone_size
CASSLAGNYGYTF,TGTGCCAGCAGTTTAGCGGGAAACTATGGCTACACCTTC,TRBJ1-2,NA,TRBV27,NA
CAWSPLAGASSIQYF,TGTGCCTGGAGTCCACTAGCGGGAGCCTCTAGCATTCAGTACTTC,TRBJ2-4,TRBD2,TRBV30,NA
CASSYDGGETQYF,TGTGCCAGCAGTTACGATGGGGGAGAGACCCAGTACTTC,TRBJ2-5,NA,TRBV6-5,NA
CASSFIQQGNGYTF,TGTGCCAGCAGCTTCATACAACAGGGCAATGGCTACACCTTC,TRBJ1-2,NA,TRBV5-4,NA
CASGTLGINYGYTF,TGTGCCAGCGGGACACTAGGCATTAACTATGGCTACACCTTC,TRBJ1-2,NA,TRBV9,once
CASSIDPQGRDTEAFF,TGTGCCAGTAGTATAGATCCCCAAGGACGGGACACTGAAGCTTTCTTT,TRBJ1-1,NA,TRBV19,NA
CSASLNTEAFF,TGCAGTGCTAGCTTGAACACTGAAGCTTTCTTT,TRBJ1-1,NA,TRBV20-1,NA
CASSQDMWVTGDNIQYF,TGTGCCAGCAGCCAAGATATGTGGGTAACGGGGGATAACATTCAGTACTTC,TRBJ2-4,NA,TRBV3-1/TRBV3-2,NA
CASSEFRWGSGGYEQYF,TGTGCCAGCAGTGAATTTCGCTGGGGTAGCGGGGGTTACGAGCAGTACTTC,TRBJ2-7,TRBD2,TRBV25-1,few
CAWSALGQGNYGYTF,TGTGCCTGGAGTGCCCTGGGACAGGGCAACTATGGCTACACCTTC,TRBJ1-2,TRBD1,TRBV30,NA
CASGFRTVNTEAFF,TGTGCTAGTGGTTTCAGAACAGTGAACACTGAAGCTTTCTTT,TRBJ1-1,NA,TRBV12-5,NA
CASSAATGNYNEQFF,TGTGCCAGCAGCGCTGCGACGGGGAACTACAATGAGCAGTTCTTC,TRBJ2-1,NA,TRBV7-6,NA
CASSTRPNQPNTEAFF,TGTGCCAGCAGCACCAGACCGAACCAACCGAACACTGAAGCTTTCTTT,TRBJ1-1,NA,TRBV9,NA
CSVEFRDKQFF,TGCAGCGTTGAATTCCGGGACAAGCAGTTCTTC,TRBJ2-1,NA,TRBV29-1,NA
CASSSTDGSYEQYF,TGTGCCAGCAGCTCCACGGATGGCTCCTACGAGCAGTACTTC,TRBJ2-7,NA,TRBV6-6,NA
CASSLRGGGSNEQFF,TGTGCCAGCAGCCTGAGGGGGGGCGGATCGAATGAGCAGTTCTTC,TRBJ2-1,NA,TRBV3-1/TRBV3-2,NA
CASSYVTDTYEQYF,TGTGCCAGCAGTTACGTAACAGATACTTACGAGCAGTACTTC,TRBJ2-7,NA,TRBV6-6,NA
CASSQGLAEENIQYF,TGTGCCAGCAGCCAAGGGCTAGCGGAAGAAAACATTCAGTACTTC,TRBJ2-4,TRBD2,TRBV3-1/TRBV3-2,NA
CASSPGAPRLYF,TGTGCCAGCAGTCCCGGCGCCCCGAGGCTGTACTTC,TRBJ2-7,NA,TRBV13,NA
CASSIGRGPPNTEAFF,TGTGCCAGTAGTATAGGAAGAGGCCCCCCGAACACTGAAGCTTTCTTT,TRBJ1-1,NA,TRBV19,NA
CASISGTSGVGNEQFF,TGTGCCAGCATCTCTGGGACTAGCGGAGTGGGTAATGAGCAGTTCTTC,TRBJ2-1,TRBD2,TRBV5-4,NA
CATSREIRRGQGEQFF,TGTGCCACCAGCAGAGAAATTCGTAGGGGGCAGGGTGAGCAGTTCTTC,TRBJ2-1,TRBD1,TRBV15,NA
CASSPSGVRGYNQPQHF,TGTGCCAGTAGCCCTTCGGGAGTTCGAGGGTACAATCAGCCCCAGCATTTT,TRBJ1-5,NA,TRBV19,NA
CATSSRDGGEKLFF,TGTGCCACCAGCTCCAGGGACGGAGGTGAAAAACTGTTTTTT,TRBJ1-4,NA,TRBV15,once
CASTPPAGGGDTDTQYF,TGTGCCAGTACTCCGCCAGCGGGAGGTGGTGACACAGATACGCAGTATTTT,TRBJ2-3,TRBD2,TRBV19,once
CASSSGSYRGNEQFF,TGTGCCAGCAGCTCCGGGAGTTATCGGGGCAATGAGCAGTTCTTC,TRBJ2-1,NA,TRBV11-2,NA
CASSSGLAGGRDTQYF,TGTGCCAGCAGTTCGGGACTAGCGGGGGGGCGGGATACGCAGTATTTT,TRBJ2-3,TRBD2,TRBV6-2/TRBV6-3,NA
CASSLSGDTIYF,TGTGCCAGCAGCTTGAGTGGAGACACCATATATTTT,TRBJ1-3,NA,TRBV7-9,NA
CASRDRGPYGYTF,TGTGCCAGCAGAGACAGGGGACCCTATGGCTACACCTTC,TRBJ1-2,TRBD1,TRBV2,NA
CASSLVASGSNEQFF,TGCGCCAGCAGCTTGGTCGCTAGCGGGAGCAATGAGCAGTTCTTC,TRBJ2-1,TRBD2,TRBV5-1,NA
CASSLDGYNQPQHF,TGCGCCAGCAGCTTAGACGGATACAATCAGCCCCAGCATTTT,TRBJ1-5,NA,TRBV10-1,NA
CASLPGGYEKLFF,TGTGCCAGCCTCCCAGGGGGCTATGAAAAACTGTTTTTT,TRBJ1-4,TRBD1,TRBV7-9,NA
CASSTSGVDGYTF,TGTGCCAGCAGTACTTCAGGGGTAGATGGCTACACCTTC,TRBJ1-2,NA,TRBV6-5,NA
CASSLGGDTEAFF,TGTGCCAGCAGCTTAGGTGGGGACACTGAAGCTTTCTTT,TRBJ1-1,NA,TRBV13,once
CASSLGETLYGYTF,TGTGCCAGCAGCTTGGGAGAGACACTCTATGGCTACACCTTC,TRBJ1-2,NA,TRBV7-8,NA
CASSLTSPGQGNQPQHF,TGCGCCAGCAGCTTGACATCCCCGGGGCAGGGAAATCAGCCCCAGCATTTT,TRBJ1-5,NA,TRBV5-1,NA
CATSRDKVGRGGFSPLHF,TGTGCCACCAGCAGAGATAAAGTAGGTCGGGGAGGTTTTTCACCCCTCCACTTT,TRBJ1-6,NA,TRBV15,NA
CASKVEGANTEAFF,TGTGCCAGCAAGGTGGAGGGGGCCAACACTGAAGCTTTCTTT,TRBJ1-1,TRBD1,TRBV2,once
CASSWTASYEQYF,TGTGCCAGCAGCTGGACAGCCTCCTACGAGCAGTACTTC,TRBJ2-7,NA,TRBV5-6,NA
CASSSLTEAFF,TGTGCCAGCAGTTCTCTAACTGAAGCTTTCTTT,TRBJ1-1,NA,TRBV28,NA
CASSFSDLLSYEQYF,TGTGCCAGCAGCTTCAGCGACTTACTCTCCTACGAGCAGTACTTC,TRBJ2-7,NA,TRBV5-4,NA
CASSLAGEGEQFF,TGTGCCAGCAGCTTGGCGGGGGAGGGTGAGCAGTTCTTC,TRBJ2-1,TRBD2,TRBV5-4,NA
CASDGEGTTVGELFF,TGTGCCAGCGATGGAGAAGGGACCACCGTAGGGGAGCTGTTTTTT,TRBJ2-2,NA,TRBV5-8,NA
CASSYMDRGPMSYNEQFF,TGTGCCAGCAGTTACATGGACAGGGGGCCTATGTCCTACAATGAGCAGTTCTTC,TRBJ2-1,TRBD1,TRBV6-2/TRBV6-3,NA
CASSPDGGGNQPQHF,TGTGCCAGCAGCCCCGACGGGGGAGGTAATCAGCCCCAGCATTTT,TRBJ1-5,NA,TRBV3-1/TRBV3-2,NA
CASSEISTDTQYF,TGCGCCAGCAGTGAGATATCCACAGATACGCAGTATTTT,TRBJ2-3,NA,TRBV10-1,NA
CASGLPETQYF,TGTGCTAGTGGTTTACCAGAGACCCAGTACTTC,TRBJ2-5,NA,TRBV12-5,NA
CASSLAGSTGELFF,TGTGCCAGCAGCTTAGCCGGGAGCACCGGGGAGCTGTTTTTT,TRBJ2-2,NA,TRBV7-2,NA
CASSEGARYGYTF,TGTGCCAGCAGCGAAGGGGCGAGGTATGGCTACACCTTC,TRBJ1-2,NA,TRBV6-2/TRBV6-3,once
CASSLTEGEEKLFF,TGTGCCAGCAGCCTGACCGAGGGGGAAGAAAAACTGTTTTTT,TRBJ1-4,NA,TRBV3-1/TRBV3-2,NA
CASSLASGTEAFF,TGTGCCAGCAGCTTGGCCTCAGGGACTGAAGCTTTCTTT,TRBJ1-1,NA,TRBV5-6,NA
CASSKTGGFDTEAFF,TGTGCCAGCAGTAAGACAGGAGGTTTCGACACTGAAGCTTTCTTT,TRBJ1-1,NA,TRBV6-6,NA
CASSRPTGDNTEAFF,TGCGCCAGCAGCCGACCCACAGGGGACAACACTGAAGCTTTCTTT,TRBJ1-1,TRBD1,TRBV5-1,once
CASSTGRSYAYTF,TGTGCCAGCAGCACTGGGAGATCCTATGCCTACACCTTC,TRBJ1-2,NA,TRBV6-2/TRBV6-3,few
CASSGLRDYGYTF,TGTGCCAGCAGTGGCCTCAGGGACTATGGCTACACCTTC,TRBJ1-2,NA,TRBV27,NA
CASSLQGPSTDTQYF,TGTGCCAGCAGCTTACAGGGTCCCTCCACAGATACGCAGTATTTT,TRBJ2-3,NA,TRBV5-4,once
CASGLVPSQSYGYTF,TGTGCTAGTGGTTTGGTACCATCGCAGTCCTATGGCTACACCTTC,TRBJ1-2,NA,TRBV12-5,NA
CASSLARNEQFF,TGTGCCAGCAGCTTAGCGCGCAATGAGCAGTTCTTC,TRBJ2-1,NA,TRBV7-2,NA
CASNARAYNEQFF,TGTGCCAGCAATGCGAGGGCCTACAATGAGCAGTTCTTC,TRBJ2-1,NA,TRBV5-6,NA